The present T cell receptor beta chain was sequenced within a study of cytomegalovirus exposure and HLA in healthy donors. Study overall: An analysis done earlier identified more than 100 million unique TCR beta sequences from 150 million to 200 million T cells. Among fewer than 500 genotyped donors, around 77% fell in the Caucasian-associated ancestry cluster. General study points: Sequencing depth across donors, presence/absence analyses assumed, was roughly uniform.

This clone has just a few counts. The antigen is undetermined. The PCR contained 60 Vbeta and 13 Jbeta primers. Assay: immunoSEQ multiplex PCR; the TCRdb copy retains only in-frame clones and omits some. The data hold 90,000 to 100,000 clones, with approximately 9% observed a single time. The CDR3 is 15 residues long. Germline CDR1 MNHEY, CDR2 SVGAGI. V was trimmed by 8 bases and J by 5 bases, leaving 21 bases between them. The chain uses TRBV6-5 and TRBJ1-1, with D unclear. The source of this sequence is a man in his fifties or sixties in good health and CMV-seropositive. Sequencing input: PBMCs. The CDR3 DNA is TGTGCCAGCTCGCTAGAACCGGGGAGTAGTACTGAAGCTTTCTTT. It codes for CASSLEPGSSTEAFF.